Each of the 27 T cell receptor beta chains below was sequenced from the same sample in a study of tumor-infiltrating lymphocytes in primary liver carcinoma. Total RNA (approximately 500 ng) served as template for TCR beta cDNA synthesis primed by a constant-region primer. Three nested multiplex PCR rounds of slightly modified ARM-PCR generated TCR beta libraries. Rounds one and two of PCR, each of 10 to 11 cycles, were primed with TRBV1-TRBV30 forward primers and a C-beta reverse primer. Using its own MiXCR run on the multiplex PCR reads, TCRdb lists one record per CDR3 protein. The table shows some 110,000 distinct CDR3 sequences, with approximately 80% occurring only once. Joint extraction of RNA and DNA used about 17-32 mg of bulk tissue that was unsorted. Sequenced sample: liver tumor tissue from sampling region 3. This sample's subset: tumor region T3, left-lateral pole. These receptors were collected from a man aged 35-49 years with primary liver carcinoma and hepatitis B virus infection.

In the case of this clonotype: The CDR3 ends on some other residue instead of the conserved phenylalanine or tryptophan, so this is likely a read error. J is TRBJ2-7 and V is TRBV7-9; no definite D call. The ends were cut back, 5 bases at V and 4 bases at J, with 15 bases in the middle. The germline gives CDR1 SEHNR, CDR2 FQNEAQ (reference sequence). The CDR3 runs to 14 residues. The CDR3 sequence: CASSTTGPLYEQYL. CDR3 in DNA: TGTGCCAGCAGCACTACGGGCCCCCTATACGAGCAGTACTTA.

Comment on this clonotype: The germline gene is not matched at one end of the junction; a read error may be the cause. This chain joins TRBV6-6 and TRBJ1-5; 7 nucleotides agree with TRBD1. CDR1 is MNHNY, CDR2 SVGAGI, per germline (reference sequence). The CDR3 has 16 amino acids. The CDR3 spells CANSYGDRVSNQPQHF. CDR3 in DNA: TGTGCCAACAGTTACGGCGACAGGGTGAGCAATCAGCCCCAACATTTT.

The CDR3 DNA is TGCGCCAGCAACCCCTTAGGAAGGAAGGGTTACGAGCAGTACTTC. Its translation: CASNPLGRKGYEQYF. The chain couples TRBV4-1 to TRBJ2-7, with D uncertain. This CDR3 is built from 15 residues. CDR1 is MGHRA and CDR2 is YSYEKL in the germline V gene. V was shortened by 7 bases and J by 4 bases, with 20 bases between the two germline ends.

Comment on this clonotype: One end of the junction does not line up with germline, which may come from a read error. J is TRBJ2-7 and V is TRBV11-1; no definite D call. CDR3 length: 13 residues. Per germline, CDR1 SGHAT and CDR2 FQDESV (reference sequence). CDR3 sequence: CTSKEKRSYEQYF. CDR3 in DNA: TGTACCAGCAAGGAGAAGCGATCCTACGAGCAGTACTTC.

Points on this clonotype: Relative to the germline gene, one junction end is altered; a read error may explain this. The genes are TRBV6-6 and TRBJ1-5; no reliable D call. Per the germline V gene, CDR1 is MNHNY and CDR2 is SVGAGI (reference sequence). The CDR3 extends over 16 amino acids. The CDR3, as DNA: TGTGCTAGCAGTTACTGCGGCACCAATAGCAATCAGCCCCAGCATTTT. This codes for CASSYCGTNSNQPQHF.

This sequence joins TRBV28 and TRBJ2-3, with 10 bases that match TRBD2. CDR1 and CDR2 from the germline V gene are MDHEN and SYDVKM. The V segment lost 8 bases and the J segment 5 bases; nucleotides outside the gene matches: 13. The CDR3 has 16 residues. In DNA form, the CDR3 reads TGTGCCAGCCTGGGAGGAGCGGGAGGGACCATAGATACGCAGTATTTT. It is translated as CASLGGAGGTIDTQYF.

As for this clonotype: Sequence at one end of the junction differs from germline and may be a read error. The V gene is TRBV29-1, the J gene TRBJ2-4, with D possibly matching TRBD1 (6 bases). The V gene's germline CDR1 is SQVTM and CDR2 ANQGSEA. The CDR3 covers 15 residues. The DNA of the CDR3 is TGTAGCGTTGTCGTAGGAGGCAGGGGCAAAAACATTCAGCACTTC. This gives the protein CSVVVGGRGKNIQHF. Supplemented by reference TRBV29-1 and TRBJ2-4, the full variable domain reads SAVISQKPSRDICQRGTSLTIQCQVDSQVTMMFWYRQQPGQSLTLIATANQGSEATYESGFVIDKFPISRPNLTFSTLTVSNMSPEDSSIYLCSVVVGGRGKNIQHFGAGTRLSVL.

As regards this clonotype: The CDR3 does not end in the conserved phenylalanine or tryptophan, so this is likely a read error. The DNA is omitted, as the CDR3 cannot be located on it reliably, and the CDR3 follows TCRdb's listing. The V call is TRBV11-2, the J call TRBJ2-2. The CDR3 spans 17 residues, counting both ends. CDR1 SGHAT and CDR2 FQNNGV come from the germline V gene. The CDR3 here is CASSLDHRGRDTGEWFL.

The rearrangement joins TRBV11-2 to TRBJ2-4; the D is unclear. CDR3 length: 15 amino acids. Germline CDR1 reads SGHAT; CDR2 reads FQNNGV. Trimming took off 10 bases at V and 0 bases at J, with 16 bases between the two ends. The CDR3 here is CANTNPAVAKNIQYF. The CDR3 region has the DNA TGTGCCAACACCAATCCGGCGGTAGCCAAAAACATTCAGTACTTC.

To note about this clonotype: Given the absence of the conserved phenylalanine or tryptophan at the CDR3 end, a read error is likely. The rearrangement links TRBV5-4 to TRBJ2-1; 11 positions agree with TRBD2. V was clipped by 0 bases and J by 8 bases; unmatched bases: 4. This CDR3 has 15 amino acids. The germline CDR1 and CDR2 sequences are SGHNT and YYREEE (reference sequence). DNA of the CDR3: TGTGCCAGCAGCTTGGTTCTAGCGGGAGGCGATGAGCAGTTCTCC. Translation: CASSLVLAGGDEQFS.

This clonotype was seen just once. An end of the junction does not agree with germline; a read error may underlie this. The V call is TRBV6-5, the J call TRBJ1-4; D gene uncertain. This CDR3 spans 14 amino acids. The germline gives CDR1 MNHEY, CDR2 SVGAGI. In DNA, the CDR3 is TGTACCAGTAGAATGATTGCAACTAATGAAAAACTGTTTTTT. This encodes CTSRMIATNEKLFF.

The J gene is TRBJ1-1, the V gene TRBV6-6, with 9 bases identical to TRBD1. CDR1 and CDR2 (germline): MNHNY, SVGAGI (reference sequence). V dropped 5 bases and J dropped 14; count of bases not matched to a gene: 12. CDR3 size: 13 residues. In nucleotides, the CDR3 is TGTGCCAGCAGTCCGACAGGGGGAACTGATGCCTTCTTT. Protein: CASSPTGGTDAFF.

Turning to this clonotype: As the CDR3 is not closed by the conserved phenylalanine or tryptophan, this likely results from a read error. The rearrangement joins TRBV12-3 or TRBV12-4 to TRBJ1-2; TRBD1 aligns across 8 bases. The CDR3 is 14 amino acids. CDR3 DNA: TGTGCCAGCACCCCGGGACAGGAGAACTATGACTACACCTCC. This codes for CASTPGQENYDYTS.

Notes on this clonotype: The junction and the germline gene differ at one end; a read error may be behind it. V and J are TRBV29-1 and TRBJ2-5; tentatively, D is TRBD2 (7 bases). Per the germline V gene, CDR1 is SQVTM and CDR2 is ANQGSEA. This CDR3 has 15 residues. The CDR3 loop is CSIGGAGPPRETQYF. In nucleotides, the CDR3 is TGCAGCATTGGGGGGGCAGGACCTCCGAGGGAGACCCAGTATTTC.

This sequence joins TRBV4-1 and TRBJ2-3; 7 bases line up with TRBD2. V was pared by 3 bases and J by 0 bases, with 9 bases of the junction left unmatched. The CDR3 loop spans 17 amino acids. CDR1 is MGHRA, CDR2 YSYEKL, per germline. CDR3 region: CASSHDRNSGSTDTQYF. The CDR3 region has the DNA TGCGCCAGCAGCCATGATCGGAATAGCGGGAGCACAGATACGCAGTATTTT.

With respect to this clonotype: This is likely a read error, given that the CDR3 carries no conserved phenylalanine or tryptophan at its end. The DNA is omitted, as the CDR3 cannot be located on it reliably, and the CDR3 follows TCRdb's listing. The CDR3 loop reads CSVSGQGFTGELLL. The chain has TRBV29-1 and TRBJ2-2; the table's TRBD1 call for D was not verified on the DNA. Germline V lookup: CDR1 SQVTM, CDR2 ANQGSEA. The CDR3 extends over 14 residues, inclusive of both ends.

CDR3 region: CASSFTSGNTIYF. The DNA of the CDR3 is TGTGCCAGTAGTTTCACGTCTGGAAACACCATATATTTT. The rearrangement joins TRBV11-2 to TRBJ1-3; D unresolved. Germline V gene lookup returns CDR1 SGHAT and CDR2 FQNNGV. The CDR3 spans 13 residues. V lost 9 bases, J lost 1 base, and 10 bases lay in between.

This chain connects TRBV4-2 to TRBJ1-2, with D perhaps matching TRBD1 (6 bases). V was cut by 0 bases and J by 1 base, with 15 bases left in between. The germline gives CDR1 LGHNA, CDR2 YNFKEQ. This CDR3 comprises 17 residues. DNA for the CDR3: TGTGCCAGCAGCCAAGAAACCGCTCAGGGGTTTAACTATGGCTACACCTTC. Protein: CASSQETAQGFNYGYTF.

This clonotype was observed once. The chain uses TRBV11-1 and TRBJ2-5; no firm D call. Trimming took off 10 bases at V and 7 bases at J, with 16 bases between the two ends. Germline V gene sequence: CDR1 SGHAT, CDR2 FQDESV (reference sequence). The CDR3 loop spans 12 amino acids. The CDR3 nucleotides read TGTGCCACCAGTTCTGACGCTCTGACCCAGTACTTC. This encodes CATSSDALTQYF.

This clonotype was found a few times. This may stem from a read error, because a much larger clone lies one nucleotide away. V is TRBV6-4 and J is TRBJ1-1; D not certain. The CDR3 is 13 amino acids. Looked up from germline, CDR1 is MRHNA and CDR2 is SNTAGT. Trimming pared 8 bases from V and 3 bases from J, leaving 13 bases between. The CDR3 DNA is TGTGCCAGCTCACAAGTGTTCGACACTGAAGCTTTCTTT. This encodes CASSQVFDTEAFF.

The V and J genes are TRBV4-3 and TRBJ1-6; no firm D call. Germline V lookup: CDR1 LGHNA, CDR2 YSLEER. V lost 9 bases, J lost 7 bases, and 13 bases lay in between. The CDR3 has 13 residues. The chain's CDR3 is CASSSGQNSPLHF. In DNA, the CDR3 is TGCGCCAGTAGCTCCGGCCAGAATTCACCCCTCCACTTT.

The chain joins TRBV13 to TRBJ2-2; 8 positions agree with TRBD2. Trimming removed 5 bases from V and 6 bases from J; junction bases left unmatched: 8. This CDR3 comprises 15 residues. Germline V CDR1 and CDR2: PRHDT, FYEKMQ (reference sequence). Here the CDR3 DNA reads TGTGCCAGCAGCCTGACTAGCGAGAGGGCCGGGGAGCTGTTTTTT. Translated: CASSLTSERAGELFF.

Of note for this clonotype: An end of the junction differs from the germline gene, which may be a read error. The chain has TRBV6-2 or TRBV6-3 and TRBJ1-1; D not resolved. The CDR3 contains 12 residues. Germline-derived CDR1 and CDR2 are MNHEY and SVGEGT. CDR3 nucleotides: TGTGCCAGCAGTTACAGGGAAACTGAAGCCTCCTTT. Its protein is CASSYRETEASF.

In regard to this clonotype: The junction does not match germline at one end; this may be a read error. The chain combines TRBV6-6 with TRBJ2-2, with D possibly matching TRBD1 (8 bases). The V gene's germline CDR1 is MNHNY and CDR2 SVGAGI (reference sequence). The CDR3 spans 15 residues. This CDR3 is CTTTTGGANTGELVF. CDR3 DNA sequence: TGTACCACCACTACAGGGGGGGCGAACACCGGGGAGCTGGTTTTT.

The chain recombines TRBV11-3 with TRBJ2-1; D possibly matches TRBD1 or TRBD2 (5 bases each). Germline CDR1 reads SGHNT; CDR2 reads YENEEA. V lost 5 bases and J 0 bases, leaving 11 bases between the germline ends. CDR3 length equals 15 residues. DNA of the CDR3: TGTGCCAGCAGCCACCGGGACCACTCCTACAATGAGCAGTTCTTC. It is translated as CASSHRDHSYNEQFF.

V usage is TRBV14 and J usage is TRBJ2-1; 9 bases match TRBD1. Per the germline V gene, CDR1 is SGHDN and CDR2 is FVKESK. J lost 8 bases, V lost 6 bases, and 14 bases had no gene match. The CDR3 spans 16 residues. CDR3 amino acids: CASSRRQGGRLYEQFF. Here the CDR3 DNA reads TGTGCCAGCAGTCGTAGACAGGGGGGCCGGTTATATGAGCAGTTCTTC.

This clonotype occurred a few times. This is likely a read error, given that the CDR3 carries no conserved phenylalanine or tryptophan at its end. No DNA is shown, since the ends of the CDR3 on it are uncertain; the CDR3 is the one TCRdb lists. The V gene is TRBV28, the J gene TRBJ2-7; no DNA check was done on the table's D call, TRBD1. The germline gives CDR1 MDHEN, CDR2 SYDVKM. The CDR3 region is 15 residues in length, termini included. The CDR3 reads CASNSGTDVSYEQCY.